These T cell receptor beta chains were read from a single sample in a study of cytomegalovirus exposure and HLA in healthy donors. TCRdb's copy holds only in-frame clones and misses some; the assay was immunoSEQ multiplex PCR. Of fewer than 200,000 clones listed, about 75% are singletons. The sequenced material came from PBMCs. These TCRs come from a young man in good health and CMV-seronegative. The CDR3 runs from the conserved cysteine through the conserved F or W. D genes are given only for firm matches. Clone size is given for some rows only: seen once, a few or many times, or a class if the clone is expanded.

>TRBD2|TRBV9|TRBJ2-5|-
CASSALTSGAGETQYF
TGTGCCAGCAGCGCCCTGACTAGCGGGGCCGGTGAGACCCAGTACTTC
>-|TRBV4-3|TRBJ1-6|-
CASSQDRWLENSPLHF
TGCGCCAGCAGCCAAGATAGGTGGTTGGAGAATTCACCCCTCCACTTT
>-|TRBV19|TRBJ2-4|once
CASSIQGNIQYF
TGTGCCAGTAGTATCCAGGGGAACATTCAGTACTTC
>TRBD2|TRBV5-1|TRBJ2-2|-
CASSLRASGGNTGELFF
TGCGCCAGCAGCCTCAGGGCTAGCGGGGGGAACACCGGGGAGCTGTTTTTT
>TRBD1|TRBV7-9|TRBJ2-5|-
CASNGQGETQYF
TGTGCCAGCAACGGACAGGGCGAGACCCAGTACTTC
>-|TRBV6-1|TRBJ1-2|-
CASGGNGGYTF
TGTGCCAGTGGAGGGAATGGTGGCTACACCTTC
>TRBD2|TRBV10-3|TRBJ2-1|-
CAISEGTSDNYNEQFF
TGTGCCATCAGTGAGGGGACTAGCGACAACTACAATGAGCAGTTCTTC
>TRBD1|TRBV27|TRBJ2-2|-
CASSLGTGTTGELFF
TGTGCCAGCAGTTTAGGGACAGGGACCACCGGGGAGCTGTTTTTT
>-|TRBV21-1|TRBJ2-1|-
CASSKNTGTGLMDEQFF
TGTGCCAGCAGCAAAAACACCGGGACAGGCCTGATGGATGAGCAGTTCTTC
>-|TRBV29-1|TRBJ2-3|-
CSVIPSSTDTQYF
TGCAGCGTTATCCCCTCTAGCACAGATACGCAGTATTTT
>-|TRBV29-1|TRBJ1-5|-
CSVAWTDSNQPQHF
TGCAGCGTTGCCTGGACAGATAGCAATCAGCCCCAGCATTTT
>-|TRBV27|TRBJ2-2|-
CASSWGSNTGELFF
TGTGCCAGCAGTTGGGGCAGTAACACCGGGGAGCTGTTTTTT
>-|TRBV5-6|TRBJ1-1|-
CASSLAPPAEAFF
TGTGCCAGCAGCTTGGCCCCTCCCGCCGAGGCTTTCTTT
>TRBD2|TRBV27|TRBJ2-2|-
CASSLSRGRAGGGELFF
TGTGCCAGCAGTTTATCACGCGGGAGGGCCGGAGGCGGGGAGCTGTTTTTT
>TRBD2|TRBV19|TRBJ2-1|-
CASSIVSGRAPPYNEQFF
TGTGCCAGTAGTATAGTAAGCGGGAGGGCCCCTCCCTACAATGAGCAGTTCTTC
>-|TRBV29-1|TRBJ2-3|-
CSVAGFSTDTQYF
TGCAGCGTTGCGGGTTTTAGCACAGATACGCAGTATTTT
>TRBD1|TRBV7-9|TRBJ1-4|-
CASSLGTTGGITNEKLFF
TGTGCCAGCAGCTTAGGAACAACAGGGGGAATCACTAATGAAAAACTGTTTTTT
>TRBD2|TRBV5-1|TRBJ2-5|-
CASSGGGAKTQYF
TGCGCCAGCAGCGGGGGGGGTGCGAAGACCCAGTACTTC
>TRBD1|TRBV19|TRBJ2-3|-
CASRGTATDTQYF
TGTGCCAGTAGGGGGACAGCGACAGATACGCAGTATTTT
>TRBD1|TRBV28|TRBJ1-1|-
CASSSEDRGSKAFF
TGTGCCAGCAGTTCCGAGGACAGGGGGAGTAAAGCTTTCTTT
>-|TRBV4-1|TRBJ2-2|-
CASSQTGWGDNTGELFF
TGCGCCAGCAGCCAGACGGGTTGGGGGGATAACACCGGGGAGCTGTTTTTT
>TRBD2|TRBV29-1|TRBJ2-1|-
CSVERFSGRGFF
TGCAGCGTTGAAAGGTTCAGCGGGAGGGGGTTCTTC
>-|TRBV30|TRBJ1-5|-
CAWSLQELQHF
TGTGCCTGGAGTTTACAGGAACTCCAGCATTTT
>-|TRBV14|TRBJ1-2|few
CASSQDRGLDYGYTF
TGTGCCAGCAGCCAAGATAGGGGCTTGGACTATGGCTACACCTTC
>-|TRBV25-1|TRBJ1-3|-
CASSQVTGNTIYF
TGTGCCAGCAGCCAGGTTACTGGAAACACCATATATTTT
>-|TRBV5-1|TRBJ2-7|-
CASMPGERPYEQYF
TGCGCCAGCATGCCCGGGGAACGGCCCTACGAGCAGTACTTC
>TRBD2|TRBV7-2|TRBJ2-3|-
CANLAGDTDTQYF
TGTGCCAACCTAGCGGGAGACACAGATACGCAGTATTTT
>-|TRBV27|TRBJ1-1|-
CASKPFEEWTEAFF
TGTGCCAGCAAACCGTTCGAGGAATGGACTGAAGCTTTCTTT
>-|TRBV25-1|TRBJ2-7|-
CASSGAYEQYF
TGTGCCAGCAGTGGCGCCTACGAGCAGTACTTC
>-|TRBV5-8|TRBJ1-2|-
CASTTEPQGWYWGYTF
TGTGCCAGCACCACGGAACCCCAGGGTTGGTATTGGGGCTACACCTTC
>-|TRBV27|TRBJ2-4|-
CASSYAEGNIQYF
TGTGCCAGCAGTTACGCCGAGGGAAACATTCAGTACTTC
>-|TRBV9|TRBJ1-5|-
CASSSTAEAYQPQHF
TGTGCCAGCAGCTCCACGGCGGAGGCATATCAGCCCCAGCATTTT
>TRBD1|TRBV15|TRBJ1-1|few
CATSKDRGGTEAFF
TGTGCCACCAGCAAGGACAGGGGAGGCACTGAAGCTTTCTTT
>TRBD2|TRBV5-4|TRBJ2-4|-
CASSLGAGGGAKNIQYF
TGTGCCAGCAGCTTGGGGGCGGGAGGGGGAGCCAAAAACATTCAGTACTTC
>TRBD2|TRBV6-6|TRBJ2-5|-
CASSGTSGTQETQYF
TGTGCCAGCAGTGGGACTAGCGGGACCCAAGAGACCCAGTACTTC
>TRBD1|TRBV19|TRBJ2-7|-
CASSPQGLTYEQYF
TGTGCCAGTAGCCCACAGGGGTTGACCTACGAGCAGTACTTC
>TRBD2|TRBV5-6|TRBJ2-1|-
CASSLALAGPYNEQFF
TGTGCCAGCAGCTTGGCGCTAGCGGGACCCTACAATGAGCAGTTCTTC
>-|TRBV7-9|TRBJ1-4|-
CSSSLPDRPLFF
TGTTCCAGCAGCTTACCCGACAGACCCCTGTTTTTT
>-|TRBV10-1|TRBJ2-1|-
CASSEGGRALDEQFF
TGCGCCAGCAGTGAAGGGGGGAGGGCCCTCGATGAGCAGTTCTTC
>-|TRBV7-9|TRBJ2-7|-
CASDRDKNYEQYF
TGTGCCAGCGACCGGGACAAGAACTACGAGCAGTACTTC
>-|TRBV5-6|TRBJ1-2|-
CATLYRYGYTF
TGTGCCACCCTATACAGGTATGGCTACACCTTC
>TRBD2|TRBV27|TRBJ2-7|-
CASSYGTSGYEQYF
TGTGCCAGCAGTTACGGGACTAGCGGCTACGAGCAGTACTTC
>-|TRBV19|TRBJ2-1|-
CASSVASRLREQFF
TGTGCCAGTAGTGTGGCTAGCCGCCTCCGGGAGCAGTTCTTC